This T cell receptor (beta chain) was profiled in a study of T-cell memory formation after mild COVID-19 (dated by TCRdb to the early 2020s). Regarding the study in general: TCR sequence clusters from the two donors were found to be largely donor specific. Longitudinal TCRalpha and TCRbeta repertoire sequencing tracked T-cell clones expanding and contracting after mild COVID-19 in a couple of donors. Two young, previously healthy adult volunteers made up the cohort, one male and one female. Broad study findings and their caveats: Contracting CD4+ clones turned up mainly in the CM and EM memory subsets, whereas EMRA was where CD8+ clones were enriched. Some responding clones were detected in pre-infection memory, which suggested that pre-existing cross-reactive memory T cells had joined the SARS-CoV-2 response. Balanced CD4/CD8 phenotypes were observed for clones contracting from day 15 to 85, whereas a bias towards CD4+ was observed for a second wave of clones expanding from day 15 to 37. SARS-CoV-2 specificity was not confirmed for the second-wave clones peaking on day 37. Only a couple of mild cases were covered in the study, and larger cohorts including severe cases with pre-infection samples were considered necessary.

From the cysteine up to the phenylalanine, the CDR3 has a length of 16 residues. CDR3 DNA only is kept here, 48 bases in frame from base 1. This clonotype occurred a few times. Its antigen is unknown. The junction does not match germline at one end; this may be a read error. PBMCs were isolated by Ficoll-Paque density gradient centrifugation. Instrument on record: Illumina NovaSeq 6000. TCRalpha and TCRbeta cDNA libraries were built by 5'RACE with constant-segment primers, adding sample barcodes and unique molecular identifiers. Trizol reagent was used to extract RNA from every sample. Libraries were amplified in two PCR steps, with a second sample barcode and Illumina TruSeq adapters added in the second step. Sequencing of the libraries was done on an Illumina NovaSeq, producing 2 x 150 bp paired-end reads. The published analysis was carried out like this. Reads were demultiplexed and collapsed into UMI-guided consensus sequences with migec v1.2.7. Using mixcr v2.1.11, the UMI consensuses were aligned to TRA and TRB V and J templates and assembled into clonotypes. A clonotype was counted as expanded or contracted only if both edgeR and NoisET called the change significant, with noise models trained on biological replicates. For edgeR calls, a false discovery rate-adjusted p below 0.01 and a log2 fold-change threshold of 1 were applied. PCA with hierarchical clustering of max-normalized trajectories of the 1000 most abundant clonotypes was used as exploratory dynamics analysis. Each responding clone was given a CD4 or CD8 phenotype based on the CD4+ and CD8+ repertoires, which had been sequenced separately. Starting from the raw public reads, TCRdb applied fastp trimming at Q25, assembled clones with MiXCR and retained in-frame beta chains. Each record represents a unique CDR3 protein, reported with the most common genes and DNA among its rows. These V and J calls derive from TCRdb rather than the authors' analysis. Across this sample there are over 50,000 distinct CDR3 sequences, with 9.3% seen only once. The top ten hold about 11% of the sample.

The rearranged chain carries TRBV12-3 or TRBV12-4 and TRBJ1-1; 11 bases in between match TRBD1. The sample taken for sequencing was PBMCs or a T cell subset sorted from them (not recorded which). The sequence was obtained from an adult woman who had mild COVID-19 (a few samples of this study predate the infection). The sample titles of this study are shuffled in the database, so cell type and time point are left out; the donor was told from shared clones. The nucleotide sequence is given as TGTGCCAGCAGATTAGGACAGGGGGCGCTGAACACTGAAGCTTTCTTT. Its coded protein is CASRLGQGALNTEAFF.